What follows are 13 T cell receptor beta chains derived from one specimen sequenced in a study of pediatric ulcerative colitis (dated by TCRdb to the late 2010s). The library was built by means of the immunoSEQ multiplex PCR assay. TCRdb holds this immuneACCESS table with in-frame rearrangements only. Some clones are missing; in checked studies, unresolved V genes explain under half, and the rest has no known cause. In all, the sample holds 5,500 to 7,000 clones, and approximately 89% of those were seen once. The ten largest clones add up to about 2% of the sample. The sample was blood. These receptors all stem from a girl between 10 and 17 years old who was a control in a study of pediatric ulcerative colitis.

The rearrangement uses TRBV5-6 and TRBJ2-3, with D perhaps TRBD1 or TRBD2 (5 bases each). The CDR3 loop spans 17 amino acids. V lost 1 base to trimming and J lost 5 bases, with 20 bases between them. The V gene's germline CDR1 is SGHDT and CDR2 YYEEEE. The CDR3 DNA follows: TGTGCCAGCAGCTTGTGGGGGACGGAAAGGGACCAAGATACGCAGTATTTT. Amino acids: CASSLWGTERDQDTQYF.

The genes are TRBV6-6 and TRBJ2-7; either TRBD1 or TRBD2 may supply D (6 bases each). The length of the CDR3 is 12 residues. The V and J ends lost 7 bases and 1 base respectively, with 8 bases between them. Per germline, CDR1 MNHNY and CDR2 SVGAGI (reference sequence). Here the CDR3 DNA reads TGTGCCAGCAAGGGGGGATCCTACGAGCAGTACTTC. Protein: CASKGGSYEQYF.

The V call is TRBV5-1, the J call TRBJ2-7; 10 bases agree with TRBD1. From germline, CDR1 is SGHRS and CDR2 YFSETQ. Losses at the gene ends were 4 bases for V and 3 bases for J; bases not matched to a gene: 4. This CDR3 has 14 residues. Written as DNA, the CDR3 is TGCGCCAGCAGCCCCGGACAGGGGGGCTACGAGCAGTACTTC. Amino acids: CASSPGQGGYEQYF.

The V and J genes are TRBV5-1 and TRBJ2-1, with no clear D. V lost 0 bases, J lost 5 bases, and 3 bases lay in between. The germline V gene encodes CDR1 SGHRS and CDR2 YFSETQ. This CDR3 is built from 12 residues. The CDR3 loop reads CASSLADNEQFF. In DNA, the CDR3 is TGCGCCAGCAGCTTGGCCGACAATGAGCAGTTCTTC.

The CDR3 DNA is TGTGCCAGCAGTTTGGCCGCGGGGGAGCAGTACTTC. Protein: CASSLAAGEQYF. V and J are TRBV28 and TRBJ2-7; possible D gene TRBD2, 6 bases. Germline CDR1 and CDR2: MDHEN and SYDVKM. The CDR3 is 12 amino acids. V was clipped by 3 bases and J by 7 bases, with 10 bases between them.

This chain connects TRBV28 to TRBJ2-1; D uncertain. Germline values: CDR1 MDHEN, CDR2 SYDVKM. With 6 bases removed from V and 0 bases from J, the gap between germline ends came to 12 bases. This CDR3 contains 15 residues. The CDR3 region has the DNA TGTGCCAGCAGCCAAGACAACTTCTCCTACAATGAGCAGTTCTTC. Protein: CASSQDNFSYNEQFF.

The V gene is TRBV5-6, the J gene TRBJ1-2; 7 nucleotides line up with TRBD1. The trim removed 4 bases at V and 2 bases at J, leaving 11 bases unmatched. Germline assignment: CDR1 SGHDT and CDR2 YYEEEE. This CDR3 has 16 residues. The CDR3 is CASSATGTVTNYGYTF. CDR3 coding DNA: TGTGCCAGCAGCGCAACCGGGACAGTGACGAACTATGGCTACACCTTC. The full variable domain, completed using reference TRBV5-6 and TRBJ1-2, is DAGVTQSPTHLIKTRGQQVTLRCSPKSGHDTVSWYQQALGQGPQFIFQYYEEEERQRGNFPDRFSGHQFPNYSSELNVNALLLGDSALYLCASSATGTVTNYGYTFGSGTRLTVV.

The chain joins TRBV28 to TRBJ2-7; D perhaps matches TRBD1 (6 bases). The germline CDR1 and CDR2 sequences are MDHEN and SYDVKM. This CDR3 comprises 13 residues. The germline V and J ends were trimmed by 9 bases and 0 bases, with 12 bases remaining between them. CDR3 nucleotide sequence: TGTGCCAGTACAGGGTCGAGCTCCTACGAGCAGTACTTC. Protein product: CASTGSSSYEQYF.

The chain recombines TRBV12-5 with TRBJ2-4; 7 bases line up with TRBD2. Trimming took 7 bases from V and 8 from J; bases not matched to a gene: 11. This CDR3 has 14 residues. Looked up from germline, CDR1 is LGHNT and CDR2 is FRNRAP. The CDR3 loop is CASALGEGPDIQYF. The DNA for the CDR3 is TGTGCTAGTGCGCTGGGGGAGGGCCCGGACATTCAGTACTTC.

This clone showed up just once. The chain recombines TRBV30 with TRBJ2-1, with 10 bases fitting TRBD2. The CDR3 has 15 residues. From germline, CDR1 is GTSNPN and CDR2 SVGIG (reference sequence). J lost 5 bases, V lost 0 bases, and 4 bases had no gene match. The CDR3 coding sequence is TGTGCCTGGAGTGTAGGTAGCGGGGGGAACAATGAGCAGTTCTTC. Its protein product is CAWSVGSGGNNEQFF.

The chain employs TRBV7-9 and TRBJ2-1; 11 bases agree with TRBD2. Unmatched junction bases numbered 9, after V lost 1 base and J lost 7 bases. CDR1 is SEHNR, CDR2 FQNEAQ, per germline (reference sequence). There are 17 residues in the CDR3. CDR3: CASSLGLAGGPGNEQFF. The CDR3 coding sequence is TGTGCCAGCAGCTTAGGGTTAGCGGGAGGGCCGGGGAATGAGCAGTTCTTC.

DNA for the CDR3: TGTGCCAGCAGACCTACGGACAGGGGACTCAATGAGCAGTTCTTC. Its protein is CASRPTDRGLNEQFF. This chain joins TRBV7-9 and TRBJ2-1; the match to TRBD1 covers 9 bases. Trimming cost V 6 bases and J 6 bases; bases outside gene matches: 9. Germline values: CDR1 SEHNR, CDR2 FQNEAQ (reference sequence). The CDR3 extends over 15 amino acids.

CDR3 residues: CASSSVGQGKVGAFF. As DNA, the CDR3 is TGTGCCAGCAGTTCCGTCGGACAGGGTAAGGTTGGAGCTTTCTTT. The V call is TRBV28, the J call TRBJ1-1; 8 bases are shared with TRBD1. Trimming cost V 4 bases and J 10 bases; bases outside gene matches: 14. The germline CDR1 and CDR2 sequences are MDHEN and SYDVKM. The CDR3 totals 15 residues. Looking up the rest from reference TRBV28 and TRBJ1-1 gives the full variable domain: DVKVTQSSRYLVKRTGEKVFLECVQDMDHENMFWYRQDPGLGLRLIYFSYDVKMKEKGDIPEGYSVSREKKERFSLILESASTNQTSMYLCASSSVGQGKVGAFFGQGTRLTVV.